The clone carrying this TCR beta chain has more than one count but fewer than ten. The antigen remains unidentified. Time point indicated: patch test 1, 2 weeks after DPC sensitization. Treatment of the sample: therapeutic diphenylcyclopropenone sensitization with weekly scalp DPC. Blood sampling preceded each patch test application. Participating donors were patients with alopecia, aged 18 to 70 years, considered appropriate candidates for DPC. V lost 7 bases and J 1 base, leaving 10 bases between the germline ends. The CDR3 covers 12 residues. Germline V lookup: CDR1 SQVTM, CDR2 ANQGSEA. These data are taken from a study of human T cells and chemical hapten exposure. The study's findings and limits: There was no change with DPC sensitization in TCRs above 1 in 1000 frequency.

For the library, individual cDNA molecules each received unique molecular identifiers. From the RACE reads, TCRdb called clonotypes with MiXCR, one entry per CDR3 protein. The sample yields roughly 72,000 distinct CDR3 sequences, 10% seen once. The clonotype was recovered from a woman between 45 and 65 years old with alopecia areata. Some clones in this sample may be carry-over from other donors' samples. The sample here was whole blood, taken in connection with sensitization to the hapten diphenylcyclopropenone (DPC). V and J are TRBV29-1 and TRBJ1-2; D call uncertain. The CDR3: CSGYRVNYGYTF. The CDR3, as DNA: TGCAGCGGATACAGAGTTAACTATGGCTACACCTTC.